This entry lists 30 T cell receptor beta chains sequenced from one sample in a study of tumor-infiltrating lymphocytes in primary liver carcinoma. The study co-extracted DNA and RNA from about 20-30 mg of unsorted bulk tissue. Researchers generated TCR beta cDNA from roughly 510 ng of total RNA, relying on a constant-region primer. Amplification in three nested multiplex PCR rounds with slightly modified ARM-PCR gave rise to TCR beta libraries. For around 11 cycles apiece, the opening two PCR rounds ran with TRBV1-TRBV30 forward primers and a C-beta reverse primer. Via MiXCR, TCRdb re-called the multiplex PCR reads, giving one row per CDR3 protein. Of roughly 25,000 distinct CDR3 sequences in the sample, approximately 71% were seen once. Material for sequencing was liver tumor tissue from sampling region 5. Subset in this sample: tumor region T5, tumor centre. These receptors came from a woman aged 30 to 39 with primary liver carcinoma and hepatitis B virus infection.

Written as DNA, the CDR3 is TGTGCCAGCAGCCCTTCGGAAATGTACGAGCAGTACTTC. Protein sequence: CASSPSEMYEQYF. This chain links TRBV11-2 with TRBJ2-7; no clear D. The CDR3 spans 13 residues. Germline V gene lookup returns CDR1 SGHAT and CDR2 FQNNGV. V shed 5 bases and J shed 4 bases, with 12 bases lying between them.

As for this clonotype: One end of the junction fails to match germline, which may point to a read error. V usage is TRBV7-8 and J usage is TRBJ2-3; 10 bases are a match to TRBD2. There are 16 residues in the CDR3. Germline-derived CDR1 and CDR2 are SGHVS and FQNEAQ. The CDR3 sequence: CGSSQGAGGPGGTQYF. The CDR3 nucleotides read TGTGGCAGCAGCCAAGGAGCGGGAGGGCCTGGTGGTACGCAGTATTTT.

Comments on this clonotype: The junction departs from the called germline gene at one end, perhaps through a read error. The chain recombines TRBV20-1 with TRBJ1-5; D may be TRBD1 (5 bases). The CDR3 is 14 amino acids. Germline values: CDR1 DFQATT, CDR2 SNEGSKA (reference sequence). CDR3 coding DNA: TGCAATGCTGGGAAACAGGCGTATCTGCAGCCCCAGCATTTT. It is translated as CNAGKQAYLQPQHF.

A note on this clonotype: Compared with germline, one end of the junction differs, possibly owing to a read error. This chain connects TRBV2 to TRBJ1-1; perhaps TRBD1 as D (5 bases). CDR1 SNHLY and CDR2 FYNNEI come from the germline V gene. The CDR3 consists of 13 residues. The CDR3 loop reads CTSRDQANTEAFF. The CDR3 bases are TGCACCAGCAGGGATCAGGCGAACACTGAAGCTTTCTTT.

This clonotype appeared a few times. The chain carries TRBV14 and TRBJ1-3; D remains ambiguous. CDR3 length: 15 amino acids. Trimming pared 6 bases from V and 0 bases from J, leaving 12 bases between. Germline V gene lookup returns CDR1 SGHDN and CDR2 FVKESK. CDR3 sequence: CASSWIGASGNTIYF. CDR3 in DNA: TGTGCCAGCAGTTGGATTGGAGCCTCTGGAAACACCATATATTTT. The whole variable domain, remainder taken from reference TRBV14 and TRBJ1-3, is EAGVTQFPSHSVIEKGQTVTLRCDPISGHDNLYWYRRVMGKEIKFLLHFVKESKQDESGMPNNRFLAERTGGTYSTLKVQPAELEDSGVYFCASSWIGASGNTIYFGEGSWLTVV.

In this sample, this clonotype turned up once. Likely a read error: the CDR3 ends without its conserved phenylalanine or tryptophan. The chain recombines TRBV11-1 with TRBJ2-1, with 9 bases identical to TRBD2. The CDR3 spans 15 residues. Trimming took 6 bases from V and 4 from J; bases not matched to a gene: 7. CDR1 is SGHAT, CDR2 FQDESV, per germline (reference sequence). The CDR3 is CASRIGTSSYNEQFL. The CDR3 DNA sequence: TGTGCCAGCAGGATCGGGACTAGCAGTTACAATGAGCAGTTCCTC.

The table lists this clonotype with a few counts. In this CDR3 the conserved last residue, phenylalanine or tryptophan, is missing, so a read error is likely. The DNA is omitted, as the CDR3 cannot be located on it reliably, and the CDR3 follows TCRdb's listing. This chain joins TRBV29-1 and TRBJ2-1; no check of the table's D call, TRBD1, against the DNA was made. The CDR3 is 12 residues long, ends included. CDR1 SQVTM and CDR2 ANQGSEA come from the germline V gene. The CDR3 loop reads CSALRDHNELFS.

Of note for this clonotype: The junction departs from germline at one end; a sequencing error may be responsible. V is TRBV27 and J is TRBJ2-1; 12 nucleotides match TRBD2. Germline CDR1 and CDR2: MNHEY and SMNVEV (reference sequence). This CDR3 is built from 21 residues. The CDR3 coding sequence is TGTGCCAGCACCCCTCCGCCGGGACTAGCGGGCAAGGGAAGCTCCTACAATCAGCAGTTCTTC. Its protein is CASTPPPGLAGKGSSYNQQFF.

A word on this clonotype: Likely a read error: the CDR3 ends without its conserved phenylalanine or tryptophan. The chain couples TRBV12-3 or TRBV12-4 to TRBJ2-7, with D tentatively TRBD1 (6 bases). Deletions cut 5 bases from V and 8 bases from J, with 10 bases between. The CDR3 consists of 11 residues. CDR3 protein: CASSVWDKQYL. The CDR3 coding sequence is TGTGCCAGCAGTGTCTGGGACAAGCAGTACCTC.

V usage is TRBV20-1 and J usage is TRBJ2-1, with 7 positions matching TRBD2. Germline lookup yields CDR1 DFQATT and CDR2 SNEGSKA (reference sequence). This CDR3 comprises 14 residues. Trimming at V came to 5 bases and at J to 1 base, leaving 5 bases not matched to a gene. CDR3 protein: CSAPWTSSYNEQFF. CDR3 in DNA: TGCAGTGCTCCCTGGACTAGTTCCTACAATGAGCAGTTCTTC.

Of note for this clonotype: Germline and junction disagree at one end, which may indicate a read error. The genes are TRBV29-1 and TRBJ1-1; D not resolved. This CDR3 is 12 amino acids long. Germline loops: CDR1 SQVTM, CDR2 ANQGSEA. In nucleotides, the CDR3 is TGCAGTGTTGAGGAAGGAGGCTATGAAGCTTTCTTT. Translated, it gives CSVEEGGYEAFF.

Comments on this clonotype: Because the CDR3 is missing its conserved closing phenylalanine or tryptophan, this is likely a read error. No DNA is shown, since the ends of the CDR3 on it are uncertain; the CDR3 is the one TCRdb lists. The V call is TRBV5-6, the J call TRBJ2-2; the table's TRBD1 call for D was not verified on the DNA. Germline V gives CDR1 SGHDT, CDR2 YYEEEE. The CDR3 is 15 amino acids in total, end residues counted. The chain's CDR3 is CASSLAPGVTWELLL.

Note on this clonotype: A junction end diverges from the germline sequence, so it may reflect a read error. The chain uses TRBV6-1 and TRBJ2-2; D not certain. The germline CDR1 and CDR2 sequences are MNHNS and SASEGT. The CDR3 contains 19 residues. The chain's CDR3 is CASSEALPGCAANTGELFF. CDR3 nucleotide sequence: TGTGCCAGCAGTGAAGCCCTTCCCGGGTGCGCCGCGAACACAGGGGAGCTGTTTTTT.

On this clonotype itself: Relative to the germline gene, one junction end is altered; a read error may explain this. The genes are TRBV5-4 and TRBJ2-3; D is perhaps TRBD1 (5 bases). CDR1 is SGHNT, CDR2 YYREEE, per germline (reference sequence). The length of the CDR3 is 17 residues. The CDR3 DNA reads as TGTGCCAGCAGCCTAGACGGACACCCTCCACCCTCAGATATGCAGTATTTT. It specifies CASSLDGHPPPSDMQYF.

Turning to this clonotype: The junction does not match germline at one end; this may be a read error. This chain joins TRBV4-3 and TRBJ2-3, with 9 bases identical to TRBD2. The CDR3 totals 21 residues. Germline CDR1 reads LGHNA; CDR2 reads YSLEER. CDR3 nucleotides: TGCACCAGCAGCCAAGACCTCTTAACTGGCGGGAGGGCGGTGACGACAGATACGCAGTATTTT. Protein product: CTSSQDLLTGGRAVTTDTQYF.

A note on this clonotype: Germline and junction disagree at one end, which may indicate a read error. This rearrangement joins TRBV5-8 to TRBJ2-6; D ambiguous. The CDR3 spans 16 residues. The germline CDR1 and CDR2 sequences are SGHTS and YDEGEE. The CDR3 loop reads CAITMTGFSVANVLTF. The DNA for the CDR3 is TGTGCCATCACCATGACGGGCTTCTCTGTGGCCAACGTCCTGACTTTC. Drawing the rest from reference TRBV5-8 and TRBJ2-6, the complete variable domain is EAGVTQSPTHLIKTRGQQATLRCSPISGHTSVYWYQQALGLGLQFLLWYDEGEERNRGNFPPRFSGRQFPNYSSELNVNALELEDSALYLCAITMTGFSVANVLTFGAGSRLTVL.

With respect to this clonotype: One end of the junction varies from germline; a read error may be responsible. J is TRBJ2-2 and V is TRBV6-1; D is perhaps TRBD1 or TRBD2 (5 bases each). The CDR3 covers 19 residues. Germline assignment: CDR1 MNHNS and CDR2 SASEGT. DNA for the CDR3: TGTGCCAGCAGTGAAACCCTTCCCGGAGGCGCCGCGAACACCAGGGAGCTGTTTTTC. It codes for CASSETLPGGAANTRELFF.

The V and J genes are TRBV6-1 and TRBJ2-7, with D possibly being TRBD2 (6 bases). There are 15 residues in the CDR3. Looked up from germline, CDR1 is MNHNS and CDR2 is SASEGT. V shed 8 bases and J shed 7 bases, with 24 bases lying between them. This CDR3 is CASDGSLGIGGEQYF. DNA for the CDR3: TGTGCCAGCGATGGGAGTCTGGGGATAGGAGGGGAGCAGTACTTC.

As concerns this clonotype: One end of the junction fails to match germline, which may point to a read error. The chain has TRBV7-8 and TRBJ2-3; D uncertain. Germline V gives CDR1 SGHVS, CDR2 FQNEAQ. The CDR3 consists of 13 residues. The DNA for the CDR3 is TGTGCCAGTAGCTTAGATGGAGTGAGTACGCAGTATTTT. This sequence encodes CASSLDGVSTQYF.

As regards this clonotype: The junction differs from germline at one of its ends, possibly a read error. The gene calls are TRBV28 and TRBJ2-1; 7 bases align to TRBD2. The germline V gene encodes CDR1 MDHEN and CDR2 SYDVKM. The CDR3 runs to 17 residues. As DNA, the CDR3 is TGTGCTAGCACTCACCACGGGGGAGGGCTATCCTACAATGAGCAGTTCTTC. Amino acid sequence: CASTHHGGGLSYNEQFF.

This sequence joins TRBV11-3 and TRBJ2-5; 12 bases agree with TRBD1. The better agreement between TRBJ2-7 and the DNA end casts doubt on the J call. CDR1 and CDR2 (germline): SGHNT, YENEEA. The CDR3 has 15 amino acids. CDR3: CASNPGTGGNYEQYF. For the CDR3, the DNA is TGTGCCAGCAACCCCGGGACAGGGGGCAACTACGAGCAGTACTTC.

The J gene is TRBJ1-2, the V gene TRBV11-2; D ambiguous. This CDR3 contains 14 residues. Germline CDR1 SGHAT, CDR2 FQNNGV. With 0 bases removed from V and 0 bases from J, the gap between germline ends came to 5 bases. CDR3 residues: CASSLEPTNYGYTF. The CDR3 nucleotides are TGTGCCAGCAGCTTAGAGCCTACTAACTATGGCTACACCTTC.

On this clonotype: Since no conserved phenylalanine or tryptophan closes the CDR3, a read error is the likely cause. V is TRBV10-3 and J is TRBJ2-5; no firm D call. This CDR3 comprises 15 residues. CDR1 ENHRY and CDR2 SYGVKD come from the germline V gene. DNA for the CDR3: TGTGCCATCAGTGAGTCGGCTACCAGACGAGAGACTCAGTACTCC. Amino acids: CAISESATRRETQYS.

In regard to this clonotype: Since no conserved phenylalanine or tryptophan closes the CDR3, a read error is the likely cause. The CDR3 DNA reads TGCGCCAGCAGCCCGGGAAACGGCTACGATCAGTACATC. Protein sequence: CASSPGNGYDQYI. This chain uses TRBV4-3 with TRBJ2-7, with D possibly matching TRBD2 (5 bases). The CDR3 length is 13 residues. Germline V gene data show CDR1 as LGHNA and CDR2 as YSLEER.

About this clonotype: This may be a read error, as it is one base from a much larger clone. The chain links TRBV4-1 to TRBJ1-1; 10 bases are shared with TRBD1. The V gene's germline CDR1 is MGHRA and CDR2 YSYEKL. The CDR3 spans 16 residues. The CDR3 DNA reads as TGCGCCAGCAGCCAACTCTCTGGGACAGGGGACACTAAAGCTTTCTTT. Amino acids: CASSQLSGTGDTKAFF.

As regards this clonotype: The junction and the germline gene differ at one end; a read error may be behind it. The chain employs TRBV11-2 and TRBJ1-4; D perhaps matches TRBD1 (5 bases). Germline assignment: CDR1 SGHAT and CDR2 FQNNGV. This CDR3 is built from 12 residues. DNA of the CDR3: TGTGCCAGCAGCCCTTGGGGGGGAAAGCTGCTTTTT. It encodes CASSPWGGKLLF.

The rearrangement joins TRBV11-2 to TRBJ2-5; 7 nucleotides align to TRBD2. From germline, CDR1 is SGHAT and CDR2 FQNNGV. V shed 5 bases and J 7 bases; nucleotides not matched to a gene: 10. The CDR3 is made up of 14 amino acids. This CDR3 is CASSPDASGATQYF. In DNA, the CDR3 is TGTGCCAGCAGCCCTGATGCTAGCGGAGCGACCCAGTACTTC.

This clonotype was seen more than once but under ten times. The V and J genes are TRBV7-2 and TRBJ1-1; D not resolved. The CDR3 is 18 amino acids. Germline CDR1 and CDR2: SGHTA and FQGNSA. Trimming took off 5 bases at V and 0 bases at J, with 22 bases between the two ends. CDR3 in DNA: TGTGCCAGCAGCCCTCGACTGATGGGGATGAGCATGAACACTGAAGCTTTCTTT. This encodes CASSPRLMGMSMNTEAFF.

V and J are TRBV29-1 and TRBJ2-2; maybe TRBD1 (6 bases). The germline CDR1 and CDR2 sequences are SQVTM and ANQGSEA. V lost 4 bases and J lost 3, with 9 bases in between. The CDR3 is made up of 13 amino acids. This chain's CDR3 is CSVVGQYTGELFF. Written as DNA, the CDR3 is TGCAGCGTTGTCGGACAGTACACCGGGGAGCTGTTTTTT.

This clonotype has only a few counts. Given a much more abundant clone one base away, this may be a read error. The CDR3 ends on some other residue instead of the conserved phenylalanine or tryptophan, so this is likely a read error. The chain has TRBV24-1 and TRBJ1-5; D is possibly TRBD1 (5 bases). Trimming shortened V by 9 bases and J by 7 bases, and 9 bases separated the two germline ends. The CDR3 is 11 amino acids. The germline V gene encodes CDR1 KGHDR and CDR2 SFDVKD. CDR3 bases: TGTGCCACCGGGGGGATCCAGCCCCAGCATATT. Its translation is CATGGIQPQHI.